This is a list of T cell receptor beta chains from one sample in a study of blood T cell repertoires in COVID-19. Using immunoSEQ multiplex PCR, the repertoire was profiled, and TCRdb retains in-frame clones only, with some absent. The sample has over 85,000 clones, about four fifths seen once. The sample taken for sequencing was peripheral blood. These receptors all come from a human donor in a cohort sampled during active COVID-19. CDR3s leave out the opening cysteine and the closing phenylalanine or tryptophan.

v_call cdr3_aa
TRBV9 ASSPTSGGDTQY
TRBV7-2 ASSSTGNQETQY
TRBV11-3 ASSPGRGNTEAF
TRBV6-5 ASRGRRPSGGELF
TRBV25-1 ASSGYSSALEQY
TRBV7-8 ASSLVLGQGSTGELF
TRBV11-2 ASRQWTGRTGELF
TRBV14 ASSQGDRDTQY
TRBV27 ASGGRGTALFDTQY
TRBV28 ASSSDTGTVTYEQY
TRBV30 AWSRTGGITGELF
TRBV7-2 ASSRGASGSYEQY
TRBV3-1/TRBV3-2 ASSQPGTSGSYEQY
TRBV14 ASSLQVNTEAF
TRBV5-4 ASSPGTGRLGGTEAF
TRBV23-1 ASSPDRATVGNTIY
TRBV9 ASSAGLNTEAF
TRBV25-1 ASTQPGQGGAGELF
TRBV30 AWSQGQGHYGYT
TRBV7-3 ASSRSGTTYNEQF
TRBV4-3 ASSQDMVAGGTQY
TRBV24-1 ATSHRGEQY
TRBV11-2 ASSLVWTSGFSTDTQY
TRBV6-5 ASSSLPAQETQY